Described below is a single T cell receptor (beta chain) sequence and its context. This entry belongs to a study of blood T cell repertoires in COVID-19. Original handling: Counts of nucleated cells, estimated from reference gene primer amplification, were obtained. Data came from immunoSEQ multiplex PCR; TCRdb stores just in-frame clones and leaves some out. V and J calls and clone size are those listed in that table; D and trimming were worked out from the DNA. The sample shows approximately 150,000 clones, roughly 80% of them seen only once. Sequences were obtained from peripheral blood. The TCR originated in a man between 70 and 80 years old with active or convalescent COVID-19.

CDR3 region: CASNVVLTGTGRTEAFF. As DNA, the CDR3 is TGTGCCAGCAACGTAGTTCTCACGGGGACAGGGCGCACTGAAGCTTTCTTT. The chain combines TRBV7-9 with TRBJ1-1, with 9 bases aligning to TRBD1. Germline CDR1 and CDR2: SEHNR and FQNEAQ (reference sequence). The CDR3 is made up of 17 amino acids. The V and J ends lost 7 bases and 4 bases, in that order; junction bases with no gene match: 16.